These 2 T cell receptor beta chains came from one sample sequenced in a study of blood T cell repertoires in COVID-19. The data were produced by immunoSEQ multiplex PCR, yet TCRdb's version contains in-frame clones alone and is incomplete. The table lists some 180,000 clones, around 85% of them singletons. Sequencing used PBMCs or T cells enriched from blood (not recorded which). These receptors all stem from a man aged 40-49 years who had recovered from COVID-19.

V and J are TRBV19 and TRBJ1-6, with TRBD1 matching over 8 bases. This CDR3 comprises 15 residues. After removal of 5 bases from V and 10 bases from J, the junction contained 10 bases not matched to a gene. Germline CDR1 reads LNHDA; CDR2 reads SQIVND (reference sequence). The CDR3 region is CASSSPGQGGSPLHF. CDR3 sequence (DNA): TGTGCCAGTAGTTCCCCCGGACAGGGAGGGTCACCCCTCCACTTT.

As DNA, the CDR3 is TGTGCCAGCTTATATCCCGCCGGTCCTGAGCAGTTCTTC. It encodes CASLYPAGPEQFF. The chain combines TRBV6-5 with TRBJ2-1; D gene unclear. CDR3 size: 13 residues. Germline V gene sequence: CDR1 MNHEY, CDR2 SVGAGI. V was trimmed by 8 bases and J by 9 bases, leaving 17 bases between them.